The next 21 T cell receptor beta chains were all read from a single sample in a study of CD8 T cells in Susac syndrome. Reverse transcription of 0.5 to 1 ug RNA was performed with random hexamers. TCRdb reprocessed the immunoSEQ multiplex PCR reads with MiXCR, giving one entry per CDR3 protein. The table records roughly 250,000 distinct CDR3 sequences, 90% to 97% of them present only once. The sequenced sample was CD4+ T cells from PBMCs. All receptors derive from a human donor with Susac syndrome.

The V call is TRBV30, the J call TRBJ1-5; D may be TRBD1 (5 bases). Trimming removed 2 bases from V and 4 bases from J, with 9 bases in between. The length of the CDR3 is 13 residues. Germline V gives CDR1 GTSNPN, CDR2 SVGIG (reference sequence). DNA for the CDR3: TGTGCCTGGAGTAACGGGGGAAATCAGCCCCAGCATTTT. It encodes CAWSNGGNQPQHF. The full variable domain, with the rest looked up from reference TRBV30 and TRBJ1-5, is SQTIHQWPATLVQPVGSPLSLECTVEGTSNPNLYWYRQAAGRGLQLLFYSVGIGQISSEVPQNLSASRPQDRQFILSSKKLLLSDSGFYLCAWSNGGNQPQHFGDGTRLSIL.

J is TRBJ2-7 and V is TRBV4-2; TRBD1 or TRBD2 may be the D gene (5 bases each). CDR1 LGHNA and CDR2 YNFKEQ come from the germline V gene. V was cut by 1 base and J by 4 bases, with 8 bases left in between. The CDR3 is 13 amino acids. In DNA form, the CDR3 reads TGTGCCAGCAGCCAAGGGGACCAATACGAGCAGTACTTC. It translates to CASSQGDQYEQYF.

The genes are TRBV20-1 and TRBJ2-3; 13 bases match TRBD2. The germline V gene has CDR1 DFQATT and CDR2 SNEGSKA (reference sequence). V was clipped by 4 bases and J by 0 bases; unmatched bases: 4. This CDR3 region has 16 residues. As DNA, the CDR3 is TGCAGTGCTACCGGACTAGCGGGAGTCAGCACAGATACGCAGTATTTT. It specifies CSATGLAGVSTDTQYF.

The CDR3 loop is CASSPTEQPYEQYF. In DNA, the CDR3 is TGTGCCAGCTCACCGACAGAACAACCCTACGAGCAGTACTTC. The chain is built from TRBV18 and TRBJ2-7; tentatively, D is TRBD1 (5 bases). The germline gives CDR1 KGHSH, CDR2 LQKENI. Trimming shortened V by 3 bases and J by 2 bases, and 11 bases separated the two germline ends. This CDR3 has 14 amino acids. Together with reference TRBV18 and TRBJ2-7, the CDR3 gives the full variable domain: NAGVMQNPRHLVRRRGQEARLRCSPMKGHSHVYWYRQLPEEGLKFMVYLQKENIIDESGMPKERFSAEFPKEGPSILRIQQVVRGDSAAYFCASSPTEQPYEQYFGPGTRLTVT.

J is TRBJ1-2 and V is TRBV30; D is uncertain. The CDR3 runs 15 residues. Germline V CDR1 and CDR2: GTSNPN, SVGIG (reference sequence). V was shortened by 0 bases and J by 1 base, with 12 bases between the two germline ends. The DNA for the CDR3 is TGTGCCTGGAGTGTAAGGCAGTCATATAACTATGGCTACACCTTC. Translation: CAWSVRQSYNYGYTF.

The V gene is TRBV18, the J gene TRBJ2-3, with 10 bases fitting TRBD1. V was pared by 3 bases and J by 6 bases, with 3 bases of the junction left unmatched. The CDR3 consists of 14 residues. CDR1 is KGHSH, CDR2 LQKENI, per germline. The CDR3 reads CASSPGTGVDTQYF. The CDR3 bases are TGTGCCAGCTCACCGGGGACAGGGGTCGATACGCAGTATTTT.

The CDR3: CASSDRTSGSGTGELFF. The CDR3 bases are TGTGCCAGCAGCGACAGGACTAGCGGGAGTGGCACCGGGGAGCTGTTTTTT. The gene calls are TRBV7-9 and TRBJ2-2; TRBD2 matches 13 bases. The CDR3 totals 17 residues. In germline, CDR1 is SEHNR, CDR2 FQNEAQ (reference sequence). The V gene end was trimmed by 5 bases and the J gene end by 4 bases; junction bases not matched to a gene: 7.

This clonotype was found once. The junction and the germline gene differ at one end; a read error may be behind it. This rearrangement joins TRBV29-1 to TRBJ1-3, with D unclear. The CDR3 extends over 12 amino acids. Germline CDR1 SQVTM, CDR2 ANQGSEA. The CDR3 spells CSVREMGSTIYF. CDR3 coding DNA: TGCAGCGTTAGAGAAATGGGAAGCACCATATATTTT.

The rearrangement links TRBV4-2 to TRBJ2-1; 8 bases match TRBD2. From germline, CDR1 is LGHNA and CDR2 YNFKEQ. This CDR3 spans 16 amino acids. With V trimmed by 1 base and J by 0 bases, 2 bases remained unmatched. This chain's CDR3 is CASSQASGSSYNEQFF. The CDR3 region has the DNA TGTGCCAGCAGCCAAGCGAGCGGGAGCTCCTACAATGAGCAGTTCTTC.

V is TRBV29-1 and J is TRBJ1-1; 9 bases align to TRBD1. The V gene end was trimmed by 7 bases and the J gene end by 8 bases; junction bases not matched to a gene: 14. Germline CDR1 SQVTM, CDR2 ANQGSEA. This CDR3 is built from 14 residues. The CDR3 sequence is CSARDTGGESEAFF. The CDR3 region has the DNA TGCAGCGCCCGGGACACAGGGGGCGAGTCCGAAGCTTTCTTT.

The CDR3 spells CASSQELLRDRGREQYF. CDR3 sequence (DNA): TGCGCCAGCAGCCAAGAACTGCTCCGGGACAGGGGGCGCGAGCAGTACTTC. The chain recombines TRBV4-1 with TRBJ2-7; 12 nucleotides match TRBD1. V lost 0 bases and J lost 6; bases outside the gene matches: 9. CDR1 MGHRA and CDR2 YSYEKL come from the germline V gene. This CDR3 is built from 17 residues.

The J gene is TRBJ2-3, the V gene TRBV7-8; D possibly matches TRBD1 or TRBD2 (6 bases each). This CDR3 is built from 16 residues. Germline assignment: CDR1 SGHVS and CDR2 FQNEAQ. The V end lost 5 bases, the J end lost 0 bases, and 15 bases lay between the germline ends. CDR3 bases: TGTGCCAGCAGCCCCCTCGGGGGCGGGAGCACAGATACGCAGTATTTT. Translating gives CASSPLGGGSTDTQYF.

The chain links TRBV29-1 to TRBJ1-2; TRBD1 agrees at 9 bases. The trim removed 5 bases at V and 8 bases at J, leaving 6 bases unmatched. Germline-derived CDR1 and CDR2 are SQVTM and ANQGSEA. The CDR3 is 12 amino acids. The CDR3 sequence is CSVPGQGRGYTF. As DNA, the CDR3 is TGCAGCGTTCCGGGACAGGGAAGAGGCTACACCTTC.

V gene TRBV12-3 or TRBV12-4 combines with J gene TRBJ1-2, with 9 bases identical to TRBD1. Germline trimming cut 6 bases from V and 5 bases from J; bases unmatched to any gene: 10. The CDR3 runs to 15 residues. The CDR3 is CASRARDRAPYGYTF. The CDR3 DNA follows: TGTGCCAGCAGGGCGCGGGACAGGGCACCTTATGGCTACACCTTC.

V gene TRBV3-1 combines with J gene TRBJ2-2; the D is unclear. V was clipped by 1 base and J by 5 bases, with 5 bases between them. The CDR3 has 13 amino acids. Germline V gene lookup returns CDR1 LGHDT and CDR2 YNNKEL (reference sequence). CDR3 amino acids: CASSQVRTGELFF. CDR3 in DNA: TGTGCCAGCAGCCAAGTAAGGACCGGGGAGCTGTTTTTT.

CDR3 sequence: CSVAVRRNQPQHF. In DNA, the CDR3 is TGCAGCGTTGCCGTACGGAGGAATCAGCCCCAGCATTTT. The genes are TRBV29-1 and TRBJ1-5; D gene uncertain. This CDR3 spans 13 amino acids. The germline gives CDR1 SQVTM, CDR2 ANQGSEA. Trimming shortened V by 4 bases and J by 4 bases, and 11 bases separated the two germline ends.

The CDR3: CASSVAAAKNIQYF. The CDR3 region has the DNA TGTGCCAGCAGCGTAGCGGCAGCCAAAAACATTCAGTACTTC. This chain connects TRBV9 to TRBJ2-4; no clear D gene. CDR1 is SGDLS, CDR2 YYNGEE, per germline. The CDR3 sequence is 14 residues long. With 0 bases removed from V and 0 bases from J, the gap between germline ends came to 4 bases.

The table lists this clonotype with a count of one. The chain couples TRBV20-1 to TRBJ1-3; D is unresolved. The CDR3 is made up of 14 amino acids. CDR1 and CDR2 (germline): DFQATT, SNEGSKA (reference sequence). V lost 6 bases to trimming and J lost 0 bases, with 12 bases between them. The CDR3, as DNA: TGCAGTGCCACGGACGCAAGCTCTGGAAACACCATATATTTT. Encoded protein: CSATDASSGNTIYF.

This rearrangement joins TRBV14 to TRBJ2-7, with D hard to call. The CDR3 consists of 15 residues. Trimming cost V 0 bases and J 7 bases, with 16 bases left between them. Germline loops: CDR1 SGHDN, CDR2 FVKESK. CDR3 coding DNA: TGTGCCAGCAGCCAAGAGATCGTAGGCCCGCGGGAGCAGTACTTC. Translating gives CASSQEIVGPREQYF.

The chain combines TRBV28 with TRBJ1-1, with D unclear. V was trimmed by 6 bases and J by 0 bases, leaving 11 bases between them. CDR3 length equals 14 residues. Germline-derived CDR1 and CDR2 are MDHEN and SYDVKM. CDR3: CASRGGVVNTEAFF. The CDR3 DNA follows: TGTGCCAGCAGGGGCGGAGTGGTGAACACTGAAGCTTTCTTT.

CDR3: CASSEPGTVVQYF. CDR3 coding DNA: TGTGCCAGCAGTGAACCCGGGACAGTTGTACAGTACTTC. The V gene is TRBV25-1, the J gene TRBJ2-7, with 7 bases aligning to TRBD1. CDR1 and CDR2 from the germline V gene are MGHDK and SYGVNS. Trimming cost V 2 bases and J 10 bases; bases outside gene matches: 8. The CDR3 is 13 amino acids.